A selection of T cell receptor beta chains follows, all from one sample in a study of CD8+ T cells in alopecia areata. Method: immunoSEQ multiplex PCR; TCRdb's copy keeps in-frame clones and lacks some. The sample shows approximately 110,000 clones, roughly 50% of them seen only once. Sequencing used CD4+ T cells sorted from blood, obtained at week 24, from a patient treated with tofacitinib. Receptors were obtained from a human donor with alopecia areata. Each CDR3 is given with its conserved first and last residue. A D gene is named only where the DNA matches it firmly. Expanded clones are given a class, and other clones once, few, many or no size at all.

size	V	D	J	DNA	CDR3
-	TRBV7-2	-	TRBJ1-1	TGTGCCAGCAGCCTCATAGGGCCGTGGACAGCTTTCTTT	CASSLIGPWTAFF
many	TRBV9	-	TRBJ1-6	TGTGCCAGCAGCGCGGGGCCCTCCTACGATCGATCACCCCTCCACTTT	CASSAGPSYDRSPLHF
many	TRBV7-9	TRBD2	TRBJ2-7	TGTGCCAGCAGCCTCGGTCGCAGCGGGGGTGACGAGCAGTACTTC	CASSLGRSGGDEQYF
-	TRBV2	-	TRBJ2-7	TGTGCCAGCGGGCGTGGGGCGCTGTCCTACGAGCAGTACTTC	CASGRGALSYEQYF
few	TRBV18	-	TRBJ1-3	TGTGCCAGCTCACCAGCAGCCTCTGGAAACACCATATATTTT	CASSPAASGNTIYF
-	TRBV18	TRBD2	TRBJ2-7	TGTGCCAGCTCACCGACTAGCGGGGGGGTATACGAGCAGTACTTC	CASSPTSGGVYEQYF
few	TRBV7-9	TRBD1	TRBJ2-2	TGTGCCAGCAGCTCGGACAGGGGCTCGAACACCGGGGAGCTGTTTTTT	CASSSDRGSNTGELFF
-	TRBV2	-	TRBJ1-4	TGTGCCAGCAGTGACCAAGGGGAAAAACTGTTTTTT	CASSDQGEKLFF
few	TRBV19	-	TRBJ1-5	TGTGCCAGTAGTATTAAGTATGAGGGTCAGCCCCAGCATTTT	CASSIKYEGQPQHF
few	TRBV29-1	TRBD1	TRBJ2-1	TGCAGCGCCGGACAGGGAACCCGGAGCTCCTACAATGAGCAGTTCTTC	CSAGQGTRSSYNEQFF
-	TRBV7-9	TRBD1	TRBJ2-7	TGTGCCAGCAGTCCAGGGACAGGGGGGGACCGGCAGTACTTC	CASSPGTGGDRQYF
-	TRBV4-3	-	TRBJ2-2	TGCGCCAGCAGCCCGACATACACCGGGGAGCTGTTTTTT	CASSPTYTGELFF
-	TRBV7-2	-	TRBJ2-5	TGTGCCAGCAGCTTAGAGGAGAGAACCCAGTACTTC	CASSLEERTQYF
-	TRBV6-6	-	TRBJ1-1	TGTGCCAGCAGGAAACAGGGCGGGGAGGTGGGCACTGAAGCTTTCTTT	CASRKQGGEVGTEAFF
-	TRBV27	TRBD1	TRBJ1-5	TGTGCCAGCAGCCCACCACCGGGACAGAATCAGCCCCAGCATTTT	CASSPPPGQNQPQHF
-	TRBV14	TRBD2	TRBJ2-5	TGTGCCAGCAGCCAACTAGCGGGGACCGAGACCCAGTACTTC	CASSQLAGTETQYF
few	TRBV5-1	-	TRBJ1-1	TGCGCCAGCACTCCGGGACCACGCAACACTGAAGCTTTCTTT	CASTPGPRNTEAFF
-	TRBV6-5	-	TRBJ1-2	TGTGCCAGCAGTACAGGTTATGGCTACACCTTC	CASSTGYGYTF
-	TRBV2	TRBD2	TRBJ2-1	TGTGCCAGCAGGGCCGGGACTAGCGTAAGCGGTGAGCAGTTCTTC	CASRAGTSVSGEQFF
few	TRBV5-1	TRBD1	TRBJ2-2	TGCGCCAGCAGCTTCGGACAGGGGGCGCGGACCGGGGAGCTGTTTTTT	CASSFGQGARTGELFF
-	TRBV9	TRBD1	TRBJ1-2	TGTGCCAGCAGCCCGGACAGGGAGTATGGCTACACCTTC	CASSPDREYGYTF
-	TRBV4-2	-	TRBJ1-4	TGTGCCAGCAGCCTAGAACGAACAGGGTCCGGAGAACTGTTTTTT	CASSLERTGSGELFF
-	TRBV25-1	-	TRBJ2-1	TGTGCCAGCGGACGATACAATGAGCAGTTCTTC	CASGRYNEQFF